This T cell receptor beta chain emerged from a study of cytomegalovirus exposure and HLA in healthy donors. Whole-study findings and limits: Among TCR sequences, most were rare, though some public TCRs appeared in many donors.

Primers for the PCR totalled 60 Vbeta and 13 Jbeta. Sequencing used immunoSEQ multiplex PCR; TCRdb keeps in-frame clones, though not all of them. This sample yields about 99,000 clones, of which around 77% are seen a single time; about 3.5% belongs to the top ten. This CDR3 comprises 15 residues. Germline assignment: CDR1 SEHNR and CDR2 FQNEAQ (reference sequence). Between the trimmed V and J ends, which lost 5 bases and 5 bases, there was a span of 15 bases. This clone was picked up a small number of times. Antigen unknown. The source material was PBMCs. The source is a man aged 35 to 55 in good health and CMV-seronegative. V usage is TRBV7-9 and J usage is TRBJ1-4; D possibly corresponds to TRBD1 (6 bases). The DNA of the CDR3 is TGTGCCAGCAGCCCGAGATGGGGGGGCAATGAAAAACTGTTTTTT. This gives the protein CASSPRWGGNEKLFF.